This T cell receptor (beta chain) was retrieved from a study of cytomegalovirus exposure and HLA in healthy donors. Study outcomes and limitations: Most TCR sequences showed up rarely, but some public TCRs showed up in many donors.

As regards this clone: Its antigen remains unidentified.

The CDR3 consists of 16 residues. The trim removed 3 bases at V and 1 base at J, leaving 6 bases unmatched. Germline CDR1 KGHSH, CDR2 LQKENI. Researchers ran the PCR with 60 Vbeta and 13 Jbeta primers. Some clones are missing from TCRdb's copy, which holds only in-frame ones; the method was immunoSEQ multiplex PCR. The profile shows roughly 55,000 clones, 65% to 85% of them singletons. The receptor's source is a female donor in good health and CMV-seronegative. Source material: PBMCs. J is TRBJ1-1 and V is TRBV18; 9 bases agree with TRBD1. CDR3: CASSPDRGNANTEAFF. The CDR3 DNA is TGTGCCAGCTCACCCGACAGGGGGAACGCGAACACTGAAGCTTTCTTT. Combining the CDR3 with reference TRBV18 and TRBJ1-1 gives the whole variable domain NAGVMQNPRHLVRRRGQEARLRCSPMKGHSHVYWYRQLPEEGLKFMVYLQKENIIDESGMPKERFSAEFPKEGPSILRIQQVVRGDSAAYFCASSPDRGNANTEAFFGQGTRLTVV.